These 19 T cell receptor beta chains came from one sample sequenced in a study of cytomegalovirus exposure and HLA in healthy donors (dated by TCRdb to about 2017). Library preparation used the immunoSEQ multiplex PCR assay. A mixture of 60 forward primers for TCR Vbeta segments and 13 reverse primers for TCR Jbeta segments was used in the multiplex PCR. The table was pulled from immuneACCESS by TCRdb, which kept in-frame rearrangements only. Such tables lose some clones; where checked, under half of the loss comes from unresolved V genes, and the rest has no known cause. The sample table includes about 110,000 clones. Around 7% of the sample is taken by the ten largest. The sequenced sample consisted of PBMCs. All receptors derive from a man in his forties or fifties in good health and CMV-seropositive.

The rearrangement joins TRBV7-6 to TRBJ1-2, with D perhaps TRBD1 (5 bases). The CDR3 spans 16 residues. V shed 5 bases and J shed 7 bases, with 23 bases lying between them. Germline V lookup: CDR1 SGHVS, CDR2 FNYEAQ. CDR3 sequence reads: CASSPRGPGGRSGYTF. CDR3 bases: TGTGCCAGCAGCCCCCGCGGACCGGGGGGTCGATCTGGCTACACCTTC.

V usage is TRBV7-3 and J usage is TRBJ2-1, with 10 nucleotides matching TRBD2. The CDR3 runs to 18 residues. J lost 3 bases, V lost 1 base, and 9 bases had no gene match. The germline V gene encodes CDR1 SGHTA and CDR2 FQGTGA. Here the CDR3 DNA reads TGTGCCAGCAGCTTAAGGCCTAGCGGGAGCAACCACTACAATGAGCAGTTCTTC. It is translated as CASSLRPSGSNHYNEQFF. Complete variable domain (other parts from reference TRBV7-3 and TRBJ2-1): GAGVSQTPSNKVTEKGKYVELRCDPISGHTALYWYRQSLGQGPEFLIYFQGTGAADDSGLPNDRFFAVRPEGSVSTLKIQRTERGDSAVYLCASSLRPSGSNHYNEQFFGPGTRLTVL.

The J gene is TRBJ2-7, the V gene TRBV6-1; the match to TRBD1 covers 10 bases. The CDR3 has 15 amino acids. Germline V gene data show CDR1 as MNHNS and CDR2 as SASEGT. Trimming at V came to 7 bases and at J to 2 bases, leaving 8 bases not matched to a gene. The CDR3 nucleotides are TGTGCCAGCAATAGTCTAGGGACAGGGGCCTACGAGCAGTACTTC. Translating it yields CASNSLGTGAYEQYF.

As for this clone: This specimen includes other DNA sequences encoding the same CDR3. J is TRBJ2-7 and V is TRBV5-6; 12 bases map to TRBD2. The CDR3 extends over 16 amino acids. Trimming cost V 4 bases and J 0 bases; bases outside gene matches: 5. CDR1 is SGHDT and CDR2 is YYEEEE in the germline V gene. DNA for the CDR3: TGTGCCAGCAGCCTACCGGGACTAGCGGGCTCCTACGAGCAGTACTTC. Amino acids: CASSLPGLAGSYEQYF.

The rearrangement links TRBV28 to TRBJ1-5; D is possibly TRBD1 (5 bases). The V end was cut by 7 bases, the J end by 5 bases, with 12 bases between. This CDR3 comprises 13 residues. Germline V gene sequence: CDR1 MDHEN, CDR2 SYDVKM. The DNA for the CDR3 is TGTGCCAGCACCAAGGTAGGGGATCAGCCCCAGCATTTT. It is translated as CASTKVGDQPQHF.

V and J are TRBV9 and TRBJ2-7; TRBD2 matches at 9 bases. CDR3 length: 15 residues. Germline V CDR1 and CDR2: SGDLS, YYNGEE. Unmatched junction bases numbered 8, after V lost 5 bases and J lost 2 bases. CDR3 protein: CASSVSGSAAYEQYF. The CDR3, as DNA: TGTGCCAGCAGTGTTAGCGGGAGCGCCGCCTACGAGCAGTACTTC.

The chain carries TRBV19 and TRBJ1-1; 7 bases align to TRBD1. Germline CDR1 LNHDA, CDR2 SQIVND (reference sequence). The CDR3 is made up of 13 amino acids. The ends lost 4 bases at V and 8 bases at J; junction bases unmatched: 7. Written as DNA, the CDR3 is TGTGCCAGTAGTACCAAACAGGGGACGGAAGCTTTCTTT. Translated: CASSTKQGTEAFF.

The chain is built from TRBV2 and TRBJ1-5, with TRBD1 identical over 8 bases. Germline loops: CDR1 SNHLY, CDR2 FYNNEI. V gave up 5 bases and J gave up 7 bases; unmatched junction bases: 7. The CDR3 contains 14 residues. Here the CDR3 reads CASSLGQGRQPQHF. The CDR3 DNA reads as TGTGCCAGCAGTCTAGGACAGGGCCGACAGCCCCAGCATTTT.

This chain connects TRBV28 to TRBJ2-7; D is perhaps TRBD2 (7 bases). CDR1 is MDHEN and CDR2 is SYDVKM in the germline V gene. Deletions cut 8 bases from V and 2 bases from J, with 10 bases between. CDR3 size: 12 residues. CDR3 residues: CASGGGPYEQYF. The CDR3 DNA is TGTGCCAGCGGGGGGGGGCCCTACGAGCAGTACTTC.

This sequence joins TRBV10-3 and TRBJ2-2; 9 nucleotides line up with TRBD2. Germline-derived CDR1 and CDR2 are ENHRY and SYGVKD. This CDR3 has 13 residues. Germline trimming cut 11 bases from V and 8 bases from J; bases unmatched to any gene: 9. The CDR3 sequence is CAACGLAGGELFF. CDR3 nucleotides: TGTGCCGCCTGCGGGCTAGCGGGAGGGGAGCTGTTTTTT.

The V and J genes are TRBV10-1 and TRBJ2-2, with D possibly matching TRBD2 (5 bases). The CDR3 runs to 14 residues. The V end was cut by 3 bases, the J end by 6 bases, with 11 bases between. Germline V gene data show CDR1 as WNHNN and CDR2 as SYGVQD (reference sequence). DNA of the CDR3: TGCGCCAGCAGTGACGGGATAGGCGCCGGGGAGCTGTTTTTT. Encoded protein: CASSDGIGAGELFF.

V gene TRBV29-1 combines with J gene TRBJ2-7, with 7 nucleotides matching TRBD2. The V gene's germline CDR1 is SQVTM and CDR2 ANQGSEA. CDR3 size: 15 residues. V was pared by 7 bases and J by 2 bases, with 14 bases of the junction left unmatched. The CDR3, as DNA: TGCAGCGCCGGCCCGCGAGCGGGAACCACCTACGAGCAGTACTTC. Encoded protein: CSAGPRAGTTYEQYF.

CDR3 coding DNA: TGTGCCAGCAGTAGGACAGGAACTAGCTTCTCTGGGGCCAACGTCCTGACTTTC. This gives the protein CASSRTGTSFSGANVLTF. The V and J genes are TRBV28 and TRBJ2-6; maybe TRBD1 (7 bases). The length of the CDR3 is 18 residues. Deletions cut 5 bases from V and 0 bases from J, with 17 bases between. Germline values: CDR1 MDHEN, CDR2 SYDVKM.

The V call is TRBV28, the J call TRBJ1-2, with unresolved D. Trimming shortened V by 5 bases and J by 5 bases, and 9 bases separated the two germline ends. Germline loops: CDR1 MDHEN, CDR2 SYDVKM. The CDR3 extends over 12 amino acids. CDR3 sequence reads: CASSDGEYGYTF. DNA of the CDR3: TGTGCCAGCAGTGACGGAGAATATGGCTACACCTTC.

This chain uses TRBV10-2 with TRBJ2-7, with a possible D match to TRBD2 (7 bases). V was trimmed by 8 bases and J by 2 bases, leaving 19 bases between them. Germline CDR1 WSHSY, CDR2 SAAADI. This CDR3 comprises 15 residues. CDR3 bases: TGCGCCAGCTCGGAGGGGCGGGGGCCGACCTACGAGCAGTACTTC. Protein product: CASSEGRGPTYEQYF.

The gene calls are TRBV5-6 and TRBJ1-6; possibly TRBD1 for D (6 bases). The V gene lost 5 bases and the J gene lost 4 bases, with 13 bases spanning the gap. This CDR3 comprises 15 residues. Germline CDR1 and CDR2: SGHDT and YYEEEE. This CDR3 reads CASRTRQDYNSPLHF. The CDR3 bases are TGTGCCAGCAGGACACGACAGGATTATAATTCACCCCTCCACTTT.

The rearrangement links TRBV6-5 to TRBJ2-2, with D possibly TRBD2 on 6 matching bases. V was pared by 4 bases and J by 0 bases, with 9 bases between. Germline V gene lookup returns CDR1 MNHEY and CDR2 SVGAGI. This CDR3 is built from 15 residues. Here the CDR3 DNA reads TGTGCCAGCAGTTCAGGACTAACGAACACCGGGGAGCTGTTTTTT. Its translation is CASSSGLTNTGELFF.

The genes are TRBV5-1 and TRBJ2-6; perhaps TRBD1 as D (5 bases). CDR3 length: 16 residues. The V end was cut by 1 base, the J end by 2 bases, with 10 bases between. The V gene's germline CDR1 is SGHRS and CDR2 YFSETQ. CDR3 sequence: CASSLKGLAGANVLTF. The CDR3, as DNA: TGCGCCAGCAGCTTGAAGGGGTTGGCTGGGGCCAACGTCCTGACTTTC. Full variable domain (rest looked up from reference TRBV5-1 and TRBJ2-6): KAGVTQTPRYLIKTRGQQVTLSCSPISGHRSVSWYQQTPGQGLQFLFEYFSETQRNKGNFPGRFSGRQFSNSRSEMNVSTLELGDSALYLCASSLKGLAGANVLTFGAGSRLTVL.

The CDR3 DNA reads as TGTGCCAGCAGCTTAGGCGGGTTGGAGTTCTTC. Translated, it gives CASSLGGLEFF. V usage is TRBV11-2 and J usage is TRBJ2-1; tentatively, D is TRBD2 (5 bases). Trimming cost V 1 base and J 14 bases, with 9 bases left between them. The CDR3 runs to 11 residues. The germline CDR1 and CDR2 sequences are SGHAT and FQNNGV.